The clone carrying this TCR beta chain came up many times. This sample is drawn from a study of T cells in Graves' hyperthyroidism and ophthalmopathy. What was amplified from RNA transcripts were TCR beta CDR3 regions. The HTBI set primed first-round TCR CDR3 RT-PCR. In TCRdb, the multiplex PCR reads were re-called with MiXCR into one record per CDR3 protein. The sample holds about 500,000 distinct CDR3 sequences, 40% to 50% seen once. V gave up 1 base and J gave up 5 bases; unmatched junction bases: 3. The CDR3 is 16 amino acids. Germline loops: CDR1 LGHNA, CDR2 YNFKEQ. The chain uses TRBV4-2 and TRBJ2-5, with TRBD2 identical over 14 bases. Sequenced sample: peripheral blood or thyroid tissue (not recorded which). The TCR was taken from an adult woman with Graves' disease, either hyperthyroidism or ophthalmopathy (not recorded which). In DNA, the CDR3 is TGTGCCAGCAGCCAAGGGGGACTAGCGGGAGTTGAGACCCAGTACTTC. It specifies CASSQGGLAGVETQYF.